This T cell receptor (beta chain) is from a study of blood T cell repertoires in COVID-19. Study at large: COVID-19 samples, acute and convalescent, were from the United States, Italy and Spain.

The count of this clone is one. With V trimmed by 0 bases and J by 2 bases, 3 bases remained unmatched. The germline V gene has CDR1 KGHDR and CDR2 SFDVKD. The CDR3 is 16 residues long. This table comes from immunoSEQ multiplex PCR, and its TCRdb copy is limited to in-frame clones, with some not included. The data show 250,000 to 350,000 clones, with under 85% seen just once and 0.87% held by the top ten. The chain joins TRBV24-1 to TRBJ2-3, with TRBD2 identical over 8 bases. Sequencing input: peripheral blood. The origin of this receptor is a human donor with COVID-19, enrolled during active disease. The donor label of this sample is uncertain. CDR3 bases: TGTGCCACCAGTGATTTGGCGGGAGGCCCCACAGATACGCAGTATTTT. Encoded protein: CATSDLAGGPTDTQYF.